The rows below give T cell receptor beta chains drawn from one sample of a study of a mutant IDH1 vaccine in newly diagnosed glioma. For these receptors, no antigen is known. TCRdb's copy holds only in-frame clones and misses some; the assay was immunoSEQ multiplex PCR. The repertoire has around 26,000 clones, roughly 82% of them found once; the top ten carry approximately 3.8%. The sample consisted of PBMCs, taken from a glioma patient whose treatment included an IDH1 peptide vaccine. The source is a man aged 40-49 years with glioma. Some clones in this sample may be carry-over from other donors' samples. Each CDR3 is given with its conserved first and last residue. The order of the fields is V gene, clone size, J gene, D gene, CDR3 DNA, CDR3 protein. D genes are given only for firm matches. Size is omitted from some rows. Given values are once, few, many or a class for expanded clones.

TRBV6-5	NA	TRBJ1-1	NA	TGTGCCAGCCAAGGGACTTTTAGGAGTGAAGCTTTCTTT	CASQGTFRSEAFF
TRBV15	NA	TRBJ1-1	TRBD1	TGTGCCACCGGAGGACAGGGGAACACTGAAGCTTTCTTT	CATGGQGNTEAFF
TRBV7-2	NA	TRBJ1-1	NA	TGTGCCAGCAGCTTGTTCGGGGATAGGGCTGAAGCTTTCTTT	CASSLFGDRAEAFF
TRBV7-8	few	TRBJ1-1	NA	TGTGCCAGCAGCTCCATAACAGGGCATGAAGCTTTCTTT	CASSSITGHEAFF
TRBV7-2	NA	TRBJ2-1	TRBD2	TGTGCCAGCAGCCCGACTAGCTCCCGATCCTACAATGAGCAGTTCTTC	CASSPTSSRSYNEQFF
TRBV6-1	NA	TRBJ2-7	NA	TGTGCCAGCGCAGGAGCCCACGAGCAGTACTTC	CASAGAHEQYF
TRBV6-6	few	TRBJ1-1	NA	TGTGCCAGCAGCACCCACGACAGGAACACTGAAGCTTTCTTT	CASSTHDRNTEAFF
TRBV7-9	few	TRBJ2-7	TRBD1	TGTGCCAGCAGCTTATCCCGGACAGGGAGTTACGAGCAGTACTTC	CASSLSRTGSYEQYF
TRBV6-5	few	TRBJ2-7	TRBD2	TGTGCCAGCACCGGACCGGGGGGTCGGTCCTACGAGCAGTACTTC	CASTGPGGRSYEQYF
TRBV30	once	TRBJ2-4	NA	TGTGCCTGGAGTGTACTAGGTACAGCCAAAAACATTCAGTACTTC	CAWSVLGTAKNIQYF
TRBV2	NA	TRBJ2-5	TRBD1	TGTGCCAGCAGCGCCACCCTAGGGACAGGGGTCGAGACCCAGTACTTC	CASSATLGTGVETQYF
TRBV19	NA	TRBJ1-6	NA	TGTGCCAGTAGTCCTCTTAGAGGGGGAGGATCACCCCTCCACTTT	CASSPLRGGGSPLHF
TRBV7-9	once	TRBJ1-6	NA	TGTGCCAGCAGCTTAGGGGGGAATAATTCACCCCTCCACTTT	CASSLGGNNSPLHF
TRBV18	NA	TRBJ2-1	TRBD2	TGTGCCAGCTCACAGCGGGGGGAGACCTACAATGAGCAGTTCTTC	CASSQRGETYNEQFF
TRBV7-8	few	TRBJ2-3	TRBD2	TGTGCCAGCAGCTCCAGGGAACCGACTAGCCTGTATTTT	CASSSREPTSLYF
TRBV5-4	NA	TRBJ2-1	TRBD2	TGTGCCAGCAGTCCCCCTCGACTAGCGGGTAACAATGAGCAGTTCTTC	CASSPPRLAGNNEQFF
TRBV25-1	NA	TRBJ1-5	NA	TGTGCCAGCAGTGATACCAGGGCGAATCAGCCCCAGCATTTT	CASSDTRANQPQHF
TRBV2	few	TRBJ1-1	TRBD1	TGTGCCGGGGGGACAGAATACACTGAAGCTTTCTTT	CAGGTEYTEAFF
TRBV11-3	NA	TRBJ2-2	TRBD2	TGTGCCAGCAGCCATCGACTAGCAGGCGGGGAGCTGTTTTTT	CASSHRLAGGELFF
TRBV9	once	TRBJ2-5	NA	TGTGCCAGCAGCGTAACCCCCGGACACCTTCGAGGGGAGACCCAGTACTTC	CASSVTPGHLRGETQYF
TRBV15	few	TRBJ1-4	TRBD1	TGTGCCACCAGCACTGGGGGGGCTACAGGGGATGAAAAACTGTTTTTT	CATSTGGATGDEKLFF
TRBV9	NA	TRBJ2-3	TRBD2	TGTGCCAGCAGCGTTAGCGGGGGGCCGCCGGCAGATACGCAGTATTTT	CASSVSGGPPADTQYF
TRBV6-1	NA	TRBJ2-7	NA	TGTGCCAGCAGTGAATACAGGCTCCCCAACTACGAGCAGTACTTC	CASSEYRLPNYEQYF
TRBV5-1	once	TRBJ2-3	NA	TGCGCCAGCAGCTCGGCCGACACCTCAGATACGCAGTATTTT	CASSSADTSDTQYF
TRBV30	few	TRBJ2-7	NA	TGTGCCTGGAGTAGGGGGCTAGCGAGATTCTTC	CAWSRGLARFF
TRBV10-1	NA	TRBJ1-5	NA	TGCGCCAGCAGTGAGTCGGGAGGTAGCAATCAGCCCCAGCATTTT	CASSESGGSNQPQHF
TRBV30	NA	TRBJ1-6	NA	TGTGCCTGGAGTCCCACCCTCCAGGTCGGGTCACCCCTCCACTTT	CAWSPTLQVGSPLHF
TRBV19	NA	TRBJ2-2	NA	TGTGCCAGTAGTCCCCGGGGGACCAACACCGGGGAGCTGTTTTTT	CASSPRGTNTGELFF
TRBV9	NA	TRBJ1-1	NA	TGTGCCAGCGGGCGGGTGCAAGGTACTGAAGCTTTCTTT	CASGRVQGTEAFF
TRBV29-1	few	TRBJ1-1	NA	TGCAGCGTTGAAGTTGGCAGGGTTGGAGCTTTCTTT	CSVEVGRVGAFF
TRBV4-1	NA	TRBJ1-6	NA	TGCGCCAGCAGCCCATTCAGCTCCTATAATTCACCCCTCCACTTT	CASSPFSSYNSPLHF
TRBV4-2	NA	TRBJ1-4	NA	TGTGCCAGCAGCCTCCCCGGGGGGACCAATGAAAAACTGTTTTTT	CASSLPGGTNEKLFF
TRBV7-9	NA	TRBJ2-5	TRBD2	TGTGCCAGCAGCGCAGGGACTAGCCGGGAGACCCAGTACTTC	CASSAGTSRETQYF
TRBV2	NA	TRBJ1-1	TRBD1	TGTGCCAGCAGCGCCGGGACAGGGGGCACTGAAGCTTTCTTT	CASSAGTGGTEAFF
TRBV6-1	NA	TRBJ2-3	TRBD2	TGTGCCAGCAGTGGACTAGCGGGGAAGACAGATACGCAGTATTTT	CASSGLAGKTDTQYF
TRBV9	NA	TRBJ2-7	TRBD1	TGTGCCAGCAGCCCTCCAGCAGGGGGTGGCTACGAGCAGTACTTC	CASSPPAGGGYEQYF
TRBV14	NA	TRBJ2-2	NA	TGTGCCAACAGCCATTTGTACAGAAACACCGGGGAGCTGTTTTTT	CANSHLYRNTGELFF
TRBV5-3	NA	TRBJ1-2	NA	TGTGCCAGAAGCTTGGATGACTATGGCTACACCTTC	CARSLDDYGYTF
TRBV4-2	once	TRBJ1-2	TRBD1	TGTGCCAGCAGCCAGGTTACAGGGGGCGCAGAAGGCTACACCTTC	CASSQVTGGAEGYTF
TRBV5-1	once	TRBJ2-4	TRBD1	TGCGCCAGCAGCTTGGGGGGACAGGGATTTAACATTCAGTACTTC	CASSLGGQGFNIQYF
TRBV11-2	NA	TRBJ2-7	NA	TGTGCCAGCAGCGCCCATTACGAGCAGTACTTC	CASSAHYEQYF
TRBV6-1	NA	TRBJ2-2	NA	TGTGCCAGCAGTGCCAACTCTGTAAGGGCCGGGGAGCTGTTTTTT	CASSANSVRAGELFF
TRBV5-1	NA	TRBJ1-1	NA	TGCGCCAGCAGCTTAGGGGCGGAGAACACTGAAGCTTTCTTT	CASSLGAENTEAFF
TRBV5-1	NA	TRBJ2-3	TRBD2	TGCGCCAGCAGCCCGTCTGAGCGGGGGGCAATCACAGATACGCAGTATTTT	CASSPSERGAITDTQYF
TRBV7-9	NA	TRBJ1-1	NA	TGTGCCAGCAGCTCGGCTACAGTTGAAGCTTTCTTT	CASSSATVEAFF
TRBV27	once	TRBJ2-3	NA	TGTGCCAGCTCCCCCGGGGCAGATACGCAGTATTTT	CASSPGADTQYF